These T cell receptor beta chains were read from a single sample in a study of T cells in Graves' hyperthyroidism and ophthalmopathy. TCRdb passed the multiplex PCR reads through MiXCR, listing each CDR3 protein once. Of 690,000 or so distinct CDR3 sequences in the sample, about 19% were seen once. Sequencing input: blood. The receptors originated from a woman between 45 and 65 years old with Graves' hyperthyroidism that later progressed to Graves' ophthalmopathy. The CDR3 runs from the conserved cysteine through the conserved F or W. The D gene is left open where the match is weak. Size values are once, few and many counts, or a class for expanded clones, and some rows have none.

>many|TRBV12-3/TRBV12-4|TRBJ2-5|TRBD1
TGTGCCAGCAGTTTAGCCGGGACAGGGCGAAGAGAGACCCAGTACTTC
CASSLAGTGRRETQYF
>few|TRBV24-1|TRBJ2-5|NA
TGTGCCACCAGTGATCTGGAGGAGACCCAGTACTTC
CATSDLEETQYF
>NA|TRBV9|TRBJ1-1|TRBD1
TGTGTCAGCAGCGTCCAGGGGGCGGGCACTGAAGCTTTCTTT
CVSSVQGAGTEAFF
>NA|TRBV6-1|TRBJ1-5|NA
TGTGCCAGCAGTTTCGAGGATTACGTTAGCAATCAGCCCCAGCATTTT
CASSFEDYVSNQPQHF
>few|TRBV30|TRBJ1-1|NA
TGTGCCTGGAGTCGGGCTACGTGGACTGAAGCTTTCTTT
CAWSRATWTEAFF
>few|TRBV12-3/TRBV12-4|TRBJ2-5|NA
TGTGCCAGCAGTTTAGGTCCGGGAAGGGAGACCCAGTACTTC
CASSLGPGRETQYF
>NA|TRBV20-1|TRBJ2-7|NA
TGCAGTGCAACCTCTAGATACCCACCCTACGAGCAGTACTTC
CSATSRYPPYEQYF
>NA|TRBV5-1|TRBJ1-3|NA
TGCGCCAGCAGCTTGTCCGGGACGCCGAGCTCTGGAAACACCATATATTTT
CASSLSGTPSSGNTIYF
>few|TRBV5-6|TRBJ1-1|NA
TGTGCCAGCCACCCAACTGGACAGCACACTGAAGCTTTCTTT
CASHPTGQHTEAFF
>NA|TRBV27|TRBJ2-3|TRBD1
TGTGCCAGCAGTCCAGACAGGGGCGATTACCTCACAGATACGCAGTATTTT
CASSPDRGDYLTDTQYF
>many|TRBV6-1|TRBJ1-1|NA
TGTGCCAGCACCCCCACCCCCGGAGGGACTGAAGCTTTCTTT
CASTPTPGGTEAFF
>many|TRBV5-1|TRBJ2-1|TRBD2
TGCGCCAGCAGCGGAACTAGCGGGGAGACCTACAATGAGCAGTTCTTC
CASSGTSGETYNEQFF
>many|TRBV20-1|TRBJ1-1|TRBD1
TGCAGTGCTAGAGGGACAGGAGACACTGAAGCTTTCTTT
CSARGTGDTEAFF